The next 28 T cell receptor beta chains were all read from a single sample in a study of shared clonotypes between healthy human individuals. Method: immunoSEQ multiplex PCR; TCRdb's copy keeps in-frame clones and lacks some. The sample consists of under 1,900,000 clones, 98% of them appearing once. Sequences were obtained from naive CD4+ T cells sorted from blood. Subset given: CD45RA+ positively selected. The source of these receptors is a man in his thirties or forties in good health.

The chain is built from TRBV29-1 and TRBJ1-4, with 7 nucleotides matching TRBD1. J lost 8 bases, V lost 5 bases, and 5 bases had no gene match. Germline V gene lookup returns CDR1 SQVTM and CDR2 ANQGSEA. The CDR3 consists of 12 residues. This CDR3 is CSVTGVEEKLFF. DNA of the CDR3: TGCAGCGTTACAGGGGTGGAGGAAAAACTGTTTTTT.

The gene calls are TRBV6-6 and TRBJ1-2; D ambiguous. Germline V gene lookup returns CDR1 MNHNY and CDR2 SVGAGI (reference sequence). This CDR3 spans 11 amino acids. Trimming left V 6 bases short and J 8 bases short, with 10 bases between. In DNA form, the CDR3 reads TGTGCCAGCAGCGGACCCTCCGGCTACACCTTC. This translates into CASSGPSGYTF.

Turning to this clone: Other DNA sequences from this sample encode an identical CDR3 as well. The chain uses TRBV6-5 and TRBJ1-4; D is unclear. This CDR3 contains 14 residues. V gave up 0 bases and J gave up 4 bases, with 6 bases separating them. Germline-derived CDR1 and CDR2 are MNHEY and SVGAGI. The CDR3 reads CASSYSGSNEKLFF. Written as DNA, the CDR3 is TGTGCCAGCAGTTACTCAGGGAGTAATGAAAAACTGTTTTTT.

Remarks on this clone: Within the sample, other DNA sequences also encode this same CDR3. The chain joins TRBV2 to TRBJ1-5; no definite D call. Trimming pared 7 bases from V and 0 bases from J, leaving 7 bases between. This CDR3 has 13 residues. Germline V gives CDR1 SNHLY, CDR2 FYNNEI. DNA for the CDR3: TGTGCCAGCACAGTCTATAGCAATCAGCCCCAGCATTTT. Encoded protein: CASTVYSNQPQHF.

A note on this clone: Other DNA variants within this sample encode the same CDR3. The V gene is TRBV7-2, the J gene TRBJ2-7; no firm D call. The V end was cut by 1 base, the J end by 1 base, with 8 bases between. The CDR3 is made up of 14 amino acids. CDR1 and CDR2 from the germline V gene are SGHTA and FQGNSA. The CDR3 protein is CASSLVGDSYEQYF. CDR3 nucleotide sequence: TGTGCCAGCAGCTTAGTGGGTGATTCCTACGAGCAGTACTTC.

V and J are TRBV2 and TRBJ1-4; D uncertain. This CDR3 contains 12 residues. V was trimmed by 6 bases and J by 10 bases, leaving 12 bases between them. Germline assignment: CDR1 SNHLY and CDR2 FYNNEI. This chain's CDR3 is CASRLEAGKLFF. DNA of the CDR3: TGTGCCAGCAGGCTAGAAGCGGGAAAACTGTTTTTT.

This chain uses TRBV6-5 with TRBJ1-1, with D perhaps matching TRBD1 (6 bases). The germline V gene has CDR1 MNHEY and CDR2 SVGAGI. Trimming removed 4 bases from V and 5 bases from J, with 14 bases in between. The CDR3 extends over 14 amino acids. CDR3 bases: TGTGCCAGCAGTTCCCCCGGACAGCTAACTGAAGCTTTCTTT. Its protein product is CASSSPGQLTEAFF.

The chain combines TRBV5-5 with TRBJ1-4, with 9 bases that match TRBD1. With 4 bases clipped from V and 2 bases from J, the junction kept 15 bases outside the gene matches. This CDR3 has 19 residues. Per the germline V gene, CDR1 is SGHKS and CDR2 is YYEKEE (reference sequence). The CDR3 coding sequence is TGTGCCAGCAGCCAGCCGGGACAGGGAGATACGGCTACTAATGAAAAACTGTTTTTT. This gives the protein CASSQPGQGDTATNEKLFF.

The genes are TRBV28 and TRBJ2-7, with 8 bases that match TRBD2. Germline CDR1 is MDHEN and CDR2 is SYDVKM. With V trimmed by 4 bases and J by 4 bases, 12 bases remained unmatched. There are 16 residues in the CDR3. The CDR3 sequence: CASSSPRSGRRYEQYF. The DNA for the CDR3 is TGTGCCAGCAGTTCCCCCAGGAGCGGGAGAAGGTACGAGCAGTACTTC.

The chain combines TRBV11-3 with TRBJ2-1; D is undetermined. The CDR3 spans 13 residues. Germline V gene data show CDR1 as SGHNT and CDR2 as YENEEA. Trimming removed 2 bases from V and 3 bases from J, with 5 bases in between. This CDR3 is CASSLLGYNEQFF. Here the CDR3 DNA reads TGTGCCAGCAGCTTACTAGGCTACAATGAGCAGTTCTTC.

This sequence joins TRBV10-1 and TRBJ1-2, with D perhaps matching TRBD1 (5 bases). The germline V gene has CDR1 WNHNN and CDR2 SYGVQD (reference sequence). Trimming took off 6 bases at V and 0 bases at J, with 11 bases between the two ends. This CDR3 is 14 amino acids long. In DNA, the CDR3 is TGCGCCAGCAGCCCAGGGAGAGCTAACTATGGCTACACCTTC. It encodes CASSPGRANYGYTF.

This clone was observed once. The rearrangement links TRBV29-1 to TRBJ2-7; either TRBD1 or TRBD2 may fit D (5 bases each). In germline, CDR1 is SQVTM, CDR2 ANQGSEA. CDR3 length: 15 amino acids. With 0 bases removed from V and 2 bases from J, the gap between germline ends came to 14 bases. The CDR3 coding sequence is TGCAGCGTTGAAGATAGGGGACGGCGGCCCTACGAGCAGTACTTC. Translating gives CSVEDRGRRPYEQYF.

V and J are TRBV29-1 and TRBJ2-1; 14 positions agree with TRBD2. V lost 6 bases, J lost 7 bases, and 5 bases stayed unmatched. Germline CDR1 and CDR2: SQVTM and ANQGSEA. There are 14 residues in the CDR3. CDR3 nucleotide sequence: TGCAGCGTAGATCGGACTAGCGGGAGGAATGAGCAGTTCTTC. Amino acids: CSVDRTSGRNEQFF.

The J gene is TRBJ2-1, the V gene TRBV7-9, with TRBD2 matching 8 bases. The CDR3 extends over 15 amino acids. CDR1 SEHNR and CDR2 FQNEAQ come from the germline V gene (reference sequence). The trim removed 4 bases at V and 4 bases at J, leaving 6 bases unmatched. The CDR3 loop reads CASSSLAGLYNEQFF. CDR3 bases: TGTGCCAGCAGCTCCTTAGCGGGACTTTACAATGAGCAGTTCTTC.

The J gene is TRBJ2-5, the V gene TRBV7-7; TRBD1 agrees at 8 bases. V gave up 2 bases and J gave up 5 bases; unmatched junction bases: 16. The germline CDR1 and CDR2 sequences are SSHAT and FNYEAQ (reference sequence). The CDR3 extends over 18 amino acids. CDR3 bases: TGTGCCAGCAGCTTATACCGTGTGGGACAGGCGGATCGTGAGACCCAGTACTTC. This sequence encodes CASSLYRVGQADRETQYF.

This clone occurred once. Other DNA sequences in this sample translate to the same CDR3. J is TRBJ2-3 and V is TRBV30; D gene unclear. The CDR3 sequence is 12 residues long. Germline V CDR1 and CDR2: GTSNPN, SVGIG (reference sequence). The V end was cut by 0 bases, the J end by 3 bases, with 4 bases between. CDR3 in amino acids: CAWSVRTDTQYF. The DNA for the CDR3 is TGTGCCTGGAGTGTACGAACAGATACGCAGTATTTT.

The CDR3: CASSRTSEETQYF. As DNA, the CDR3 is TGTGCCAGCAGCAGGACCAGCGAAGAGACCCAGTACTTC. The rearrangement uses TRBV7-2 and TRBJ2-5; the D is unclear. CDR1 and CDR2 from the germline V gene are SGHTA and FQGNSA. This CDR3 comprises 13 residues. Trimming left V 5 bases short and J 3 bases short, with 10 bases between.

J is TRBJ1-3 and V is TRBV5-1; D remains unclear. The CDR3 has 15 residues. Trimming stripped 1 base from V and 7 bases from J, with 15 bases between. CDR1 is SGHRS and CDR2 is YFSETQ in the germline V gene. Written as DNA, the CDR3 is TGCGCCAGCAGCTTGTCCAATCATGCGACCAACACCATATATTTT. This translates into CASSLSNHATNTIYF.

The chain links TRBV30 to TRBJ1-1, with D uncertain. The CDR3 extends over 9 amino acids. Trimming pared 3 bases from V and 9 bases from J, leaving 5 bases between. Germline CDR1 GTSNPN, CDR2 SVGIG (reference sequence). CDR3 nucleotides: TGTGCCTGGAGCGCCCAAGCTTTCTTT. Encoded protein: CAWSAQAFF.

In the case of this clone: The junction and the germline gene differ at one end; a read error may be behind it. J is TRBJ2-7 and V is TRBV11-2; D might be TRBD2 (6 bases). CDR1 is SGHAT, CDR2 FQNNGV, per germline. This CDR3 spans 15 amino acids. DNA for the CDR3: TGTGCCAGCAGCCTAGACGGGAGAGGGTCCTACGAGCAGTACTTC. Protein product: CASSLDGRGSYEQYF.

This chain links TRBV28 with TRBJ1-5; 9 bases are a match to TRBD1. This CDR3 spans 16 amino acids. V lost 11 bases to trimming and J lost 4 bases; unmatched junction nucleotides: 15. Germline CDR1 reads MDHEN; CDR2 reads SYDVKM. The CDR3: CAVGVGQGGSNQPQHF. The DNA of the CDR3 is TGTGCCGTGGGTGTGGGACAGGGAGGGTCTAATCAGCCCCAGCATTTT. Combining the CDR3 with reference TRBV28 and TRBJ1-5 gives the whole variable domain DVKVTQSSRYLVKRTGEKVFLECVQDMDHENMFWYRQDPGLGLRLIYFSYDVKMKEKGDIPEGYSVSREKKERFSLILESASTNQTSMYLCAVGVGQGGSNQPQHFGDGTRLSIL.

This chain links TRBV7-2 with TRBJ2-3; no firm D call. Germline CDR1 and CDR2: SGHTA and FQGNSA. The ends were cut back, 2 bases at V and 9 bases at J, with 9 bases in the middle. This CDR3 region has 12 residues. CDR3 DNA: TGTGCCAGCAGCTTAACGAAGACCACGCAGTATTTT. It translates to CASSLTKTTQYF.

The chain is built from TRBV6-5 and TRBJ2-3; TRBD2 is a possible D gene (6 bases). The V gene lost 8 bases and the J gene lost 8 bases, with 20 bases spanning the gap. CDR1 is MNHEY, CDR2 SVGAGI, per germline. This CDR3 comprises 14 residues. The CDR3 DNA is TGTGCCAGCGCCGGGACTCGGACACATGGTACGCAGTATTTT. This sequence encodes CASAGTRTHGTQYF.

The chain combines TRBV5-5 with TRBJ1-5; 7 bases agree with TRBD1. After removal of 4 bases from V and 7 bases from J, the junction contained 11 bases not matched to a gene. CDR1 SGHKS and CDR2 YYEKEE come from the germline V gene (reference sequence). The CDR3 loop spans 15 amino acids. CDR3: CASSPSRQGRQPQHF. The DNA of the CDR3 is TGTGCCAGCAGCCCCTCTAGACAGGGTAGGCAGCCCCAGCATTTT. The variable domain in full, with the rest retrieved from reference TRBV5-5 and TRBJ1-5, is DAGVTQSPTHLIKTRGQQVTLRCSPISGHKSVSWYQQVLGQGPQFIFQYYEKEERGRGNFPDRFSARQFPNYSSELNVNALLLGDSALYLCASSPSRQGRQPQHFGDGTRLSIL.

The chain combines TRBV13 with TRBJ2-1; 9 nucleotides align to TRBD2. Germline trimming cut 5 bases from V and 0 bases from J; bases unmatched to any gene: 5. The CDR3 spans 16 residues. Germline loops: CDR1 PRHDT, CDR2 FYEKMQ (reference sequence). CDR3 sequence: CASSIPSGVSYNEQFF. CDR3 nucleotide sequence: TGTGCCAGCAGCATCCCTAGCGGGGTCTCCTACAATGAGCAGTTCTTC.

The chain combines TRBV2 with TRBJ1-3, with 7 bases identical to TRBD1. The germline V gene encodes CDR1 SNHLY and CDR2 FYNNEI. The CDR3 runs to 18 residues. With V trimmed by 7 bases and J by 0 bases, 15 bases remained unmatched. The CDR3: CASKSRQGNSRSGNTIYF. The CDR3 coding sequence is TGTGCCAGCAAATCGCGACAGGGCAATTCCCGCTCTGGAAACACCATATATTTT.

The chain has TRBV6-1 and TRBJ2-7; TRBD2 agrees at 7 bases. J gave up 1 base and V 8 bases, and 11 bases lay outside the gene matches. The CDR3 sequence is 15 residues long. The germline gives CDR1 MNHNS, CDR2 SASEGT. The CDR3 nucleotides are TGTGCCAGCCAGCCAACCGGGAGGCCTTCCTACGAGCAGTACTTC. It codes for CASQPTGRPSYEQYF.

The chain employs TRBV27 and TRBJ2-7, with 8 bases aligning to TRBD2. V shed 5 bases and J 0 bases; nucleotides not matched to a gene: 6. Germline-derived CDR1 and CDR2 are MNHEY and SMNVEV (reference sequence). The CDR3 loop spans 15 amino acids. CDR3 sequence (DNA): TGTGCCAGCAGTCTAGCGGGTATAACCTCCTACGAGCAGTACTTC. Protein: CASSLAGITSYEQYF.